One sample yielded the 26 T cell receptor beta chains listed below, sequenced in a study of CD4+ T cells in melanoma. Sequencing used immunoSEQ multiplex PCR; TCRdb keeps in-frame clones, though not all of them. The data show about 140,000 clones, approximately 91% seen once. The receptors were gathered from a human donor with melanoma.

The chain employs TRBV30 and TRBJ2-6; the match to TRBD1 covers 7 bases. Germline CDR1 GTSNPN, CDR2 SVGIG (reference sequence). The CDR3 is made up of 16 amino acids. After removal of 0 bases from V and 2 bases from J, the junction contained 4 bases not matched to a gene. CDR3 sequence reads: CAWSVNRGAGANVLTF. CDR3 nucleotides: TGTGCCTGGAGTGTGAACAGGGGAGCTGGGGCCAACGTCCTGACTTTC.

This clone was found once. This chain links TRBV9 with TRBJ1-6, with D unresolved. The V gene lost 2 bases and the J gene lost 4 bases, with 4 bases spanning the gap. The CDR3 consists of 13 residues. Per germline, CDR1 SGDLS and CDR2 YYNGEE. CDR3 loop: CASSVGYNSPLHF. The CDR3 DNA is TGTGCCAGCAGCGTGGGATATAATTCACCCCTCCACTTT.

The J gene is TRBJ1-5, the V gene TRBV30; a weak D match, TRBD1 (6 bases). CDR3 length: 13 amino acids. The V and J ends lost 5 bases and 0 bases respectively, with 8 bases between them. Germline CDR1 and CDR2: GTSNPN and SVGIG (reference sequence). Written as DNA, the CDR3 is TGTGCCTGGGGGGACAATAGCAATCAGCCCCAGCATTTT. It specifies CAWGDNSNQPQHF.

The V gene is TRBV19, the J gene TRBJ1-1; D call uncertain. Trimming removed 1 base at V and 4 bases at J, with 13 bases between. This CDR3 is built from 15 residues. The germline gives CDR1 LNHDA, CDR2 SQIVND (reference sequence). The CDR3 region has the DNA TGTGCCAGTAGTATAGGAAGGGCTGGCAGCACTGAAGCTTTCTTT. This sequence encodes CASSIGRAGSTEAFF.

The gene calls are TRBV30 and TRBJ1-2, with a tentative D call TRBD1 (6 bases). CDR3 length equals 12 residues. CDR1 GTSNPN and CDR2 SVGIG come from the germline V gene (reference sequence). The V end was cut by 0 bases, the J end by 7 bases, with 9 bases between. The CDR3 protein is CAWSVSGAGYTF. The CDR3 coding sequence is TGTGCCTGGAGTGTATCGGGGGCTGGCTACACCTTC.

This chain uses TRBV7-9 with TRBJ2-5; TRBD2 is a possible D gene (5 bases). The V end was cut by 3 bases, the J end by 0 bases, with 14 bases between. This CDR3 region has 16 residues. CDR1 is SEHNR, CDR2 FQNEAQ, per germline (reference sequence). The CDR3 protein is CASSFPDSWYQETQYF. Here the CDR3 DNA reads TGTGCCAGCAGCTTTCCGGACTCCTGGTACCAAGAGACCCAGTACTTC. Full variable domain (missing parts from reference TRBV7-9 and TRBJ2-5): DTGVSQNPRHKITKRGQNVTFRCDPISEHNRLYWYRQTLGQGPEFLTYFQNEAQLEKSRLLSDRFSAERPKGSFSTLEIQRTEQGDSAMYLCASSFPDSWYQETQYFGPGTRLLVL.

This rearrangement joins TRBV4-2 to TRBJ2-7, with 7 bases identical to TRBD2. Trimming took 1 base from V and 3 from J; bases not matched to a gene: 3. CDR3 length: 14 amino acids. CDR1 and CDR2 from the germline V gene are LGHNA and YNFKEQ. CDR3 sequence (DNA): TGTGCCAGCAGCCAAGGGAGGACTAGCTACGAGCAGTACTTC. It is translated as CASSQGRTSYEQYF.

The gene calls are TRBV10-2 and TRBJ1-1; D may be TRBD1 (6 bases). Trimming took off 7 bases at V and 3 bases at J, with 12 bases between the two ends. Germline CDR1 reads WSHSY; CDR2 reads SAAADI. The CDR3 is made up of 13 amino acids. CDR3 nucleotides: TGCGCCAGCAATCAGGGGTCGTACACTGAAGCTTTCTTT. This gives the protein CASNQGSYTEAFF.

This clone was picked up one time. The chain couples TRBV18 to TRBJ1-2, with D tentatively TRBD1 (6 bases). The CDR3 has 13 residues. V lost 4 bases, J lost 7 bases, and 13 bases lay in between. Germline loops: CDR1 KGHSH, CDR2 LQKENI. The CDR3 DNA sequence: TGTGCCAGCTCACTTTCGGACAGTTCTGGCTACACCTTC. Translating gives CASSLSDSSGYTF.

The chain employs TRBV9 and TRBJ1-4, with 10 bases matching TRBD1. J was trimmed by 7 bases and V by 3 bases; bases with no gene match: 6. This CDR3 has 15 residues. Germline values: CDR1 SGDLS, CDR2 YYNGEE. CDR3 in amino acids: CASSGTGGTFEKLFF. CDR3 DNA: TGTGCCAGCAGCGGGACAGGGGGAACGTTTGAAAAACTGTTTTTT. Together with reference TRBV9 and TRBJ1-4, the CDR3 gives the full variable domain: DSGVTQTPKHLITATGQRVTLRCSPRSGDLSVYWYQQSLDQGLQFLIQYYNGEERAKGNILERFSAQQFPDLHSELNLSSLELGDSALYFCASSGTGGTFEKLFFGSGTQLSVL.

The CDR3 coding sequence is TGTGCCAGCAGCCAGAGGGGGAGCACTGAAGCTTTCTTT. This codes for CASSQRGSTEAFF. The J gene is TRBJ1-1, the V gene TRBV14; D may be TRBD1 (6 bases). V lost 3 bases, J lost 4 bases, and 9 bases lay in between. This CDR3 comprises 13 residues. CDR1 and CDR2 from the germline V gene are SGHDN and FVKESK.

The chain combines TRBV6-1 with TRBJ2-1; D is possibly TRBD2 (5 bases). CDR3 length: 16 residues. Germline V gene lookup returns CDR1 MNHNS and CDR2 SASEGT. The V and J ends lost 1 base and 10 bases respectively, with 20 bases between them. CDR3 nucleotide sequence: TGTGCCAGCAGTGAAGGTGGGAGACTATCTGGTCTAGAGCAGTTCTTC. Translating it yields CASSEGGRLSGLEQFF.

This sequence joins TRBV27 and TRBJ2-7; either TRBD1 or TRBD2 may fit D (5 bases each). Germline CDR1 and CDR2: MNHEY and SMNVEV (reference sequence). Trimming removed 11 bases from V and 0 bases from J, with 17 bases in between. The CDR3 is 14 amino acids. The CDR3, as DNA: TGTGCCGCTAGCCCCTGGGGGTCCTCCTACGAGCAGTACTTC. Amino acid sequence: CAASPWGSSYEQYF.

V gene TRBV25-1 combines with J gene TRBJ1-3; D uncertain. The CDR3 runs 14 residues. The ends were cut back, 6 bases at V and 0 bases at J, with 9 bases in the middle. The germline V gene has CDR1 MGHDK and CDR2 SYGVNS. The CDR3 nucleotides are TGTGCCAGCAGAAATTCAGGCTCTGGAAACACCATATATTTT. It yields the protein CASRNSGSGNTIYF.

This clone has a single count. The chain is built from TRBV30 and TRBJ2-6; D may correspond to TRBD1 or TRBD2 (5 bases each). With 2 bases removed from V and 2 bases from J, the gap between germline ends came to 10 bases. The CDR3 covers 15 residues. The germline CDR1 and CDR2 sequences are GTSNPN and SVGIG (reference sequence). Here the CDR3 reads CAWSQGVTGANVLTF. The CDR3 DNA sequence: TGTGCCTGGAGTCAGGGAGTGACTGGGGCCAACGTCCTGACTTTC.

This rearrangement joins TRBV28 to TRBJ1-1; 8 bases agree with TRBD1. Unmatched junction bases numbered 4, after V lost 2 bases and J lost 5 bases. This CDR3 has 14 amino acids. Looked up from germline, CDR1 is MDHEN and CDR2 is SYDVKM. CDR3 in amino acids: CASSLRTGRTEAFF. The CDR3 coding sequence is TGTGCCAGCAGTTTAAGGACAGGGAGAACTGAAGCTTTCTTT.

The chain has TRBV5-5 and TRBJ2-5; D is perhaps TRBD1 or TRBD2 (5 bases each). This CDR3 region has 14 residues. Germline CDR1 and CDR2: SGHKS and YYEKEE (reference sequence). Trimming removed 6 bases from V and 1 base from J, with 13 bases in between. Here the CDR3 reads CASTLGLAQETQYF. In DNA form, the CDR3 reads TGTGCCAGCACCCTGGGGCTAGCCCAAGAGACCCAGTACTTC. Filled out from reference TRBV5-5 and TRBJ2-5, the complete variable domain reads DAGVTQSPTHLIKTRGQQVTLRCSPISGHKSVSWYQQVLGQGPQFIFQYYEKEERGRGNFPDRFSARQFPNYSSELNVNALLLGDSALYLCASTLGLAQETQYFGPGTRLLVL.

CDR3 DNA sequence: TGTGCCAGCAGCATACTAGCGGGGGTTCACTACGAGCAGTACTTC. Residues: CASSILAGVHYEQYF. The rearrangement links TRBV5-6 to TRBJ2-7; TRBD2 aligns across 11 bases. Germline V CDR1 and CDR2: SGHDT, YYEEEE. CDR3 size: 15 residues. V shed 4 bases, J shed 3 bases, and the junction held 6 bases outside the gene matches. Based on the CDR3 plus reference TRBV5-6 and TRBJ2-7, the full variable domain is DAGVTQSPTHLIKTRGQQVTLRCSPKSGHDTVSWYQQALGQGPQFIFQYYEEEERQRGNFPDRFSGHQFPNYSSELNVNALLLGDSALYLCASSILAGVHYEQYFGPGTRLTVT.

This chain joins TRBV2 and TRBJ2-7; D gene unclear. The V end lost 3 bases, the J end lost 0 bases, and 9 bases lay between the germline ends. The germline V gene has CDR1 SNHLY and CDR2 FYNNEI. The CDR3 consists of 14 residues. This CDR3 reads CASSDTDYSYEQYF. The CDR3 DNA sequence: TGTGCCAGCAGTGATACGGATTACTCCTACGAGCAGTACTTC.

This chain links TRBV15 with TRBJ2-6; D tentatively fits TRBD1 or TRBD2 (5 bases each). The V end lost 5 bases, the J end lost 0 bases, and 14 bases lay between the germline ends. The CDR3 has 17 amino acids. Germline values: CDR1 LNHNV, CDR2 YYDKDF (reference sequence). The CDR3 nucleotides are TGTGCCACCAGCCGAGGGACGTTAAGCTCTGGGGCCAACGTCCTGACTTTC. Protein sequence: CATSRGTLSSGANVLTF.

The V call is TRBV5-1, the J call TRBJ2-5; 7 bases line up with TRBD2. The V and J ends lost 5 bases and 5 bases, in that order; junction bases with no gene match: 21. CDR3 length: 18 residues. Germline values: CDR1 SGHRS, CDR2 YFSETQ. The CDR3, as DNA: TGCGCCAGCAGTTCAGCAGCGGGGCAGTCGGTCCGCGCGGAGACCCAGTACTTC. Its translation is CASSSAAGQSVRAETQYF.

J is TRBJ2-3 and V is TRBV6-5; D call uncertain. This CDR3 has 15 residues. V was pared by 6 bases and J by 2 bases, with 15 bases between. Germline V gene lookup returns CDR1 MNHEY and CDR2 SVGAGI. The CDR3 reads CASRSNGRTTDTQYF. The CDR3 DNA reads TGTGCCAGCAGATCCAACGGACGTACCACAGATACGCAGTATTTT.

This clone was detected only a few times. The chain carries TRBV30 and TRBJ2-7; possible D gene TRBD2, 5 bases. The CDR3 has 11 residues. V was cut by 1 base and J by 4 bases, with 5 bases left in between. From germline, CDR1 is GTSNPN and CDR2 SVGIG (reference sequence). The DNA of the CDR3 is TGTGCCTGGAGTGGACTATACGAGCAGTACTTC. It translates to CAWSGLYEQYF.

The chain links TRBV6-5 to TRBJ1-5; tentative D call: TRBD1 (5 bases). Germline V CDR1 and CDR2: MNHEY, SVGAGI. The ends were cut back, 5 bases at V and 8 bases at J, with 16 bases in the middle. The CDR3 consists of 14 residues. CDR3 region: CASSRDSVGKPQHF. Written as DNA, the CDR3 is TGTGCCAGCAGTCGAGACAGTGTTGGGAAGCCCCAGCATTTT.

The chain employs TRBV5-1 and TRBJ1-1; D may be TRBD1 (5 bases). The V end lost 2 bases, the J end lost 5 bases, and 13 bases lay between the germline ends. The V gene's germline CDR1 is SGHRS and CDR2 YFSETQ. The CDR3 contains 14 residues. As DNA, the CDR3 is TGCGCCAGCAGCTTTTGGGGGACGGAAACTGAAGCTTTCTTT. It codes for CASSFWGTETEAFF.

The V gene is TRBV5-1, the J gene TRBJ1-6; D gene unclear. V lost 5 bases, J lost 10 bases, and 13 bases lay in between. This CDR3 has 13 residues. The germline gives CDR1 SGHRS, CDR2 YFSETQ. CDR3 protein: CASSIGAGSPLHF. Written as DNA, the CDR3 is TGCGCCAGCAGTATAGGTGCGGGGTCACCCCTCCACTTT.